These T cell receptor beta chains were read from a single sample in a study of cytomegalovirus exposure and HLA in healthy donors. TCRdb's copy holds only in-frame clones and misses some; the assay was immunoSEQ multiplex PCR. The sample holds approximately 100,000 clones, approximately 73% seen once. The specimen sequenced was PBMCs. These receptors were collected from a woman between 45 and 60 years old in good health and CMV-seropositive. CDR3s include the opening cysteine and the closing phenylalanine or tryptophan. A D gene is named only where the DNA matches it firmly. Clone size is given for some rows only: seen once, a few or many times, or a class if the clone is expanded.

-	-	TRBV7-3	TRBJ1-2	CASSPGSLSYGYTF	TGTGCCAGCAGCCCCGGGTCCCTAAGCTATGGCTACACCTTC
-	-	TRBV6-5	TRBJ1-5	CASKNRPLGDRPQHF	TGTGCCAGCAAGAACCGACCTCTCGGGGATAGGCCCCAGCATTTT
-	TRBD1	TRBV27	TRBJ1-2	CASSLRTGIYGYTF	TGTGCCAGCAGCCTCAGGACAGGCATCTATGGCTACACCTTC
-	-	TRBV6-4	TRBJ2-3	CASSLRAGVVDTQYF	TGTGCCAGCAGCCTGAGGGCAGGGGTGGTAGATACGCAGTATTTT
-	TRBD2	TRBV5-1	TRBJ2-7	CASSLGGGKAYEQYF	TGCGCCAGCAGCTTGGGGGGAGGGAAGGCCTACGAGCAGTACTTC
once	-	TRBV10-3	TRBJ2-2	CASTGDTGELFF	TGTGCCAGCACGGGAGACACCGGGGAGCTGTTTTTT
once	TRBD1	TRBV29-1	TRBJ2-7	CSVSGGQLSSYEQYF	TGCAGCGTTAGTGGGGGACAGCTCTCGTCCTACGAGCAGTACTTC
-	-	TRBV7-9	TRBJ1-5	CSSSTQGNQPQHF	TGTTCCAGCAGCACTCAGGGGAATCAGCCCCAGCATTTT
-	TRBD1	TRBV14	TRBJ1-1	CASSQGTGPGTEAFF	TGTGCCAGCAGCCAAGGGACAGGACCAGGGACTGAAGCCTTCTTT
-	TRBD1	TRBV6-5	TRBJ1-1	CASSYDRAGTEAFF	TGTGCCAGCAGTTATGACAGGGCGGGCACTGAAGCTTTCTTT
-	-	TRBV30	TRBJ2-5	CAWSVLGLAQETQYF	TGTGCCTGGAGTGTACTAGGTTTGGCACAAGAGACCCAGTACTTC
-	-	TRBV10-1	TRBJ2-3	CAIHCGDTQYF	TGCGCCATTCACTGCGGGGATACGCAGTATTTT
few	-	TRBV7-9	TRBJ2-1	CASSLGRRGNEQFF	TGTGCCAGCAGCTTAGGGCGGAGGGGCAATGAGCAGTTCTTC
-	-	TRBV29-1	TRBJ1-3	CSVQGGNTIYF	TGCAGCGTTCAGGGAGGAAACACCATATATTTT
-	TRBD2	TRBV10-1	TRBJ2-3	CASRGSGRAVTQYF	TGCGCCAGCAGGGGATCCGGGAGGGCCGTTACGCAGTATTTT
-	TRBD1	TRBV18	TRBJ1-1	CASSPGTGNTEAFF	TGTGCCAGCTCACCGGGGACAGGGAACACTGAAGCTTTCTTT
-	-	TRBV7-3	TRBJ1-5	CASSLTGGGQPQHF	TGTGCCAGCAGCTTAACAGGGGGGGGTCAGCCCCAGCATTTT
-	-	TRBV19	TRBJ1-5	CASSIGMGAYQPQHF	TGTGCCAGTAGTATCGGGATGGGGGCCTATCAGCCCCAGCATTTT
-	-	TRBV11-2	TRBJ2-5	CASSLNAGMGETQYF	TGTGCCAGCAGCTTAAATGCAGGGATGGGAGAGACCCAGTACTTC
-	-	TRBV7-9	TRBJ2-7	CASSFNRAEQYF	TGTGCCAGCAGCTTTAACAGGGCAGAGCAGTACTTC
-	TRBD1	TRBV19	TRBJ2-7	CASSGTGGSYEQYF	TGTGCCAGTAGCGGGACAGGCGGATCCTACGAGCAGTACTTC
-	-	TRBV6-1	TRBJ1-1	CASTRDTHTEAFF	TGTGCCAGCACACGGGACACCCACACTGAAGCTTTCTTT
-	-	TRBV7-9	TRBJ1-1	CAGQRKGDTEAFF	TGTGCCGGCCAGAGGAAGGGGGACACTGAAGCTTTCTTT
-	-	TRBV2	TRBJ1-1	CASSRSGSNTEAFF	TGTGCCAGCAGCAGGAGCGGTTCGAACACTGAAGCTTTCTTT